The clone carrying this T cell receptor (beta chain) was counted a few times. What it recognizes is unknown. V lost 0 bases to trimming and J lost 0 bases, with 14 bases between them. CDR1 and CDR2 (germline): MGHRA, YSYEKL. CDR3 length: 18 residues. Documented time point: healthy volunteer bleed at 6 weeks. Total RNA was extracted from unfractionated whole blood. Attachment of unique molecular identifiers to individual cDNA molecules was performed in the library. As processed by the authors: From roughly 23,000 to 640,000 TCRs were found per sample, with a median of 95,638. One entry per CDR3 protein results from TCRdb running MiXCR on the RACE reads. V and J calls and clone size were set by TCRdb, not the authors. The sample includes 70,000 to 95,000 distinct CDR3 sequences, about 8.6% of them seen just once. This record comes from a study of human T cells and chemical hapten exposure. Study results and limitations: Among TCRs, those above 1 in 1000 frequency were unaffected by DPC sensitization.

The source of this sequence is a female donor in good health. Some clones in this sample may be carry-over from other donors' samples. Input material: whole blood. The chain has TRBV4-1 and TRBJ1-4; D unclear. The CDR3 DNA is TGCGCCAGCAGCCAAGACTCAGTCCTTGCACCAACTAATGAAAAACTGTTTTTT. Translating it yields CASSQDSVLAPTNEKLFF.